A selection of T cell receptor beta chains follows, all from one sample in a study of Graves' ophthalmopathy and Graves' hyperthyroidism. Each CDR3 protein is one row after TCRdb ran MiXCR on the multiplex PCR reads. The sample holds 35,000 to 45,000 distinct CDR3 sequences, about 50% seen once. Sequencing was performed on peripheral blood. The receptor set was obtained from an adult woman with stable Graves' hyperthyroidism. Both conserved end residues are part of each CDR3. A D gene is named only where the DNA matches it firmly. Where a row states a size, it is once, few, many or the class of an expanded clone; other rows omit it.

TRBJ1-3	many	-	TRBV20-1	TGCAGTGCTGGGGGGGGGCAAAACACCATATATTTT	CSAGGGQNTIYF
TRBJ1-1	many	TRBD1	TRBV7-6	TGTGCCAGCAGCTTCGATTACAGGGGTAGGGACACTGAAGCTTTCTTT	CASSFDYRGRDTEAFF
TRBJ1-5	-	-	TRBV19	TGTGCCAGTAGTCTAAACGTCGGACAAGAGACCCAGCATTTT	CASSLNVGQETQHF
TRBJ2-3	many	TRBD2	TRBV12-3/TRBV12-4	TGTGCCAGCAGTTTCGGACTAGCGGGAGGAGTGACGTATACGCAGTATTTT	CASSFGLAGGVTYTQYF
TRBJ1-1	medium-sized	-	TRBV10-2	TGCGCCAGCAGTGTCGGGGACAAGGCTTTCTTT	CASSVGDKAFF
TRBJ1-6	many	-	TRBV7-8	TGTGCCAGCCACGGAGGCAGGGTTAATTCACCCCTCCACTTT	CASHGGRVNSPLHF
TRBJ1-2	medium-sized	TRBD1	TRBV29-1	TGCAGCGTTGGGACAGGGGGACTCTATGGCTACACCTTC	CSVGTGGLYGYTF
TRBJ2-5	-	TRBD2	TRBV7-8	TGTGCCTGCAGCTTGGGGGGGGAGACCCAGTACTTC	CACSLGGETQYF
TRBJ2-5	few	TRBD2	TRBV12-3/TRBV12-4	TGTGCCAGCAGTCCCGGGACTAGCGGGAGGGCAGAGACCCAGTACTTC	CASSPGTSGRAETQYF
TRBJ2-3	few	-	TRBV28	TGTGCCAGCACCCTCCCGGGGGTCTTAAGCACAGATACGCAGTATTTT	CASTLPGVLSTDTQYF
TRBJ2-5	-	TRBD2	TRBV20-1	TGCAGTGCTAGTCTCGCTAGCGGGAGGGCAGAGACCCAGTACTTC	CSASLASGRAETQYF
TRBJ1-2	many	-	TRBV12-3/TRBV12-4	TGTGCCAGCAGTTCGTACACAGGGACCGGCTACACCTTC	CASSSYTGTGYTF
TRBJ1-4	-	-	TRBV10-2	TGCGCCAGCAGCCAATCAAATGAAAAACTGTTTTTT	CASSQSNEKLFF
TRBJ1-1	-	TRBD1	TRBV15	TGTGCCACCAGCAGCGGACAGGCCGACACTGAAGCTTTCTTT	CATSSGQADTEAFF
TRBJ1-6	many	TRBD1	TRBV10-2	TGCGCCAGCAGTGAAAAGGACAGGGTGGGGACTTCACCCCTCCACTTT	CASSEKDRVGTSPLHF
TRBJ2-2	-	-	TRBV14	TGTGCCAGCAGCCAAGGCGGTCTGAACACCGGGGAGCCGTCTTTT	CASSQGGLNTGEPSF
TRBJ2-2	many	-	TRBV27	TGTGCCAGCAGCCGAATACGGGGGAACACCGGGGAGCTGTTTTTT	CASSRIRGNTGELFF
TRBJ1-1	many	-	TRBV11-3	TGTGCCAGCGGTTCCCTTGAAGCTTTCTTT	CASGSLEAFF
TRBJ2-5	-	-	TRBV7-9	TGTGCCAGCAGCTTGGTGGCGACACGAGGAGAGACCCTGTACTTC	CASSLVATRGETLYF
TRBJ1-2	many	TRBD1	TRBV27	TGTGCCAGCAGGGAGGGGGCTCGGTATGGCTACACCTTC	CASREGARYGYTF
TRBJ2-7	once	-	TRBV20-1	TGCAGTGCTAGAGATGACTTCGGGCAGTACTTC	CSARDDFGQYF
TRBJ2-7	-	-	TRBV2	TGTGCCAGCAGCTGCTCGGTCCGTATTTACGAGCAGTACTTC	CASSCSVRIYEQYF
TRBJ1-2	-	-	TRBV29-1	TGCAGCGTTGGGGTTACAGGGAACTATGGCTACACCTTC	CSVGVTGNYGYTF
TRBJ1-1	-	-	TRBV29-1	TGCAGCGACGGCGGACAGAAGAACACTGAAGCTTTCTTT	CSDGGQKNTEAFF
TRBJ1-4	many	TRBD1	TRBV4-1	TGCGCCAGCAGCCAAGTAGGGGGCGCACGTATTGAAAAACTGTTTTTT	CASSQVGGARIEKLFF
TRBJ2-5	-	TRBD1	TRBV2	TGTGCCAGCAGCGGACAGGTAACCCTCCAAGAGACCCAGTACTTC	CASSGQVTLQETQYF
TRBJ2-5	few	TRBD2	TRBV6-1	TGTGCCAGCAAGACTAGCGGTTGGGAGACCCAGTACTTC	CASKTSGWETQYF
TRBJ1-5	once	-	TRBV12-3/TRBV12-4	TGTGCCAGCGGTCCTAGGGCAGGGAACGATCAGCCCCAGCATTTT	CASGPRAGNDQPQHF
TRBJ2-7	few	TRBD2	TRBV20-1	TGCAGTGCTCTGGTGGTAGCGGGACTCGAGCAGTACTTC	CSALVVAGLEQYF
TRBJ1-5	many	-	TRBV7-8	TGTGCCAGCAGCCCAGTCGGGGCACCGCATTATAGCAATCAGCCCCAGCATTTT	CASSPVGAPHYSNQPQHF
TRBJ2-7	-	TRBD1	TRBV30	TGTGCCTGGAGCCTATTAACGGACAGGGGGCCCTACGAGCAGTACTTC	CAWSLLTDRGPYEQYF
TRBJ1-5	many	-	TRBV2	TGTGCCAGCCACGGGCGTAGTGGCAATCAGCCCCAGCATTTT	CASHGRSGNQPQHF
TRBJ2-7	many	TRBD2	TRBV11-2	TGTGCCAGCAGCCTGACTAGCGGGCCATCCTACGAGCAGTACTTC	CASSLTSGPSYEQYF
TRBJ1-1	-	TRBD1	TRBV29-1	TGCAGCGTTGCCGCGGGACAGCTGAACACTGAAGCTTTCTTT	CSVAAGQLNTEAFF
TRBJ1-5	many	-	TRBV4-2	TGTGCCAGCAGCCAAGAGAGTTCAGGAGCGATCAATCAGCCCCAGCATTTT	CASSQESSGAINQPQHF
TRBJ1-1	once	-	TRBV7-3	TGTGCCAGCAGCGCAACGTCTAGCGGGAGGGCCGACACTGAAGCTTTCTTT	CASSATSSGRADTEAFF
TRBJ1-2	medium-sized	-	TRBV29-1	TGCAGCTTACGGACAGACAACTATGGCTACACCTTC	CSLRTDNYGYTF
TRBJ2-7	-	TRBD2	TRBV27	TGCGTCAGCAGTTGGACTAGCGCCCACGAGCAGTACTTC	CVSSWTSAHEQYF
TRBJ2-7	many	TRBD2	TRBV9	TGTGCCAGCAGCGACGGGGGGGGGGAGCAGTACTTC	CASSDGGGEQYF
TRBJ1-3	-	-	TRBV7-7	TGTGCTAGCAGCTTAGAGGGGGACGGGACCATATATTTT	CASSLEGDGTIYF
TRBJ2-5	-	TRBD2	TRBV11-3	TGTGCCAGCAGGGAGACTAGCGGGAGACCCCAAGAGACCCAGTACTTC	CASRETSGRPQETQYF
TRBJ1-2	-	-	TRBV20-1	TGCAGTGCCCCCAACACGGACAGACTCTATGGCTACACCTTC	CSAPNTDRLYGYTF
TRBJ1-1	many	-	TRBV11-3	TGTGCCAGCGGTTCCCTTGGAGCTTTCTTT	CASGSLGAFF
TRBJ2-5	-	-	TRBV6-6	TGTGCCAGCAGTTACCCTTGGGTCACGGCCCAGTACTTC	CASSYPWVTAQYF
TRBJ1-5	many	-	TRBV6-7	TGTGCCAGCACCCCCGAGGGCAATCAGCCCCAGCATTTT	CASTPEGNQPQHF
TRBJ1-1	-	-	TRBV29-1	TGCAGCGTTGAGAGTCGGGGGGAAGGGGACACTGAAGCTTTCTTT	CSVESRGEGDTEAFF
TRBJ2-7	-	-	TRBV6-6	TGTGCCAGCAGGGGGGGGGGCGCTTCCTACGGGCAGTACTTC	CASRGGGASYGQYF
TRBJ1-5	-	TRBD1	TRBV20-1	TGCAGTGCTAGAGACCGTGCATCGGGACAGGCCAATCAGCCCCAGCATTTT	CSARDRASGQANQPQHF
TRBJ1-6	many	-	TRBV27	TGTGCCAGCAGCTTTATGACGCGCAATTCACCCCTCCACTTT	CASSFMTRNSPLHF
TRBJ1-2	many	-	TRBV7-9	TGTGCCAGCAGCCCCCCGGCTCGGGACTATGGCTACACCTTC	CASSPPARDYGYTF
TRBJ1-1	-	TRBD1	TRBV7-3	TGTGCCAGCAGTTCTGACAGGGGTAGCACTGAAGCTTTCTTT	CASSSDRGSTEAFF
TRBJ1-1	many	-	TRBV6-6	TGTGCCAGCAGTTCGGGGAGGGGGGGATGGAACACTGAAGCTTTCTTT	CASSSGRGGWNTEAFF
TRBJ1-2	many	-	TRBV30	TGTGCCTGGAGTGTATTTCTAGGGCAGGGAGAAGGCTACACCTTC	CAWSVFLGQGEGYTF
TRBJ2-7	many	-	TRBV19	TGTGCCAGTAGTCCCCCGGGTTTCGGTTACGAGCAGTACTTC	CASSPPGFGYEQYF
TRBJ1-5	many	-	TRBV12-3/TRBV12-4	TGTGCCAGCAGTTTATGGGCCGGCGGGGATCAGCCCCAGCATTTT	CASSLWAGGDQPQHF
TRBJ2-5	many	-	TRBV18	TGTGCCAGCTCACGCCGGCGGGGAGAGACCCAGTACTTC	CASSRRRGETQYF
TRBJ1-2	many	TRBD1	TRBV7-9	TGTGCCAGCAGGTCCGGGACAGGGACCGGAGGAGGCTACACCTTC	CASRSGTGTGGGYTF
TRBJ1-5	many	TRBD1	TRBV7-9	TGTGCCAGCAGCTTAGATGGCAGGGGGAACAATCAGCCCCAGCATTTT	CASSLDGRGNNQPQHF
TRBJ2-5	-	TRBD1	TRBV20-1	TGCAGTGCTAGGCGGGGACAGGGGGGATCGGAGACCCAGTACTTC	CSARRGQGGSETQYF